This TCR beta chain is drawn from a study of post-analysis software for immune sequencing data. Study in general: Secondary progressive, relapsing-remitting and progressive-relapsing multiple sclerosis were among the included disease courses. Overall study results and limits: Multiple sclerosis patients showed significantly lower normalized Chao1 diversity than controls did. Higher frequency in patients than in controls was seen for roughly five TRBV segments, with TRBV5-6, TRBV5-1 and TRBV20-1 among them. The F measure placed samples prepared in the same batch into strongly shared clusters.

Germline trimming cut 7 bases from V and 10 bases from J; bases unmatched to any gene: 9. This CDR3 is 13 amino acids long. Unique molecular identifiers were built into the TCR beta cDNA libraries. With about 0.95 to 11 million T cells as the source, some 510,000 cDNA molecules resulted. TCRdb re-derived calls from the PCR reads in MiXCR, one entry per CDR3 protein. The top ten hold approximately 5% of the sample, which has approximately 770,000 distinct CDR3 sequences, 35% to 55% seen once. Only a few counts were recorded for this clonotype. The antigen remains undetermined. The V and J genes are TRBV12-3 or TRBV12-4 and TRBJ2-1; 8 bases align to TRBD2. Sequences were obtained from blood. The origin of this receptor is a girl aged 5-17 years with multiple sclerosis. In DNA form, the CDR3 reads TGTGCCAGCATCCCGGGAGGGGAGGGGGAGCAGTTCTTC. Protein sequence: CASIPGGEGEQFF.